Given below is one T cell receptor beta chain in context. Its antigen is unknown. This table comes from immunoSEQ multiplex PCR, and its TCRdb copy is limited to in-frame clones, with some not included. The sample lists more than 20,000 clones; approximately 67% were seen once. The sample is drawn from a study of PD-1 blockade in classical Hodgkin lymphoma. Points from the study as a whole: Baseline TCR diversity was reportedly lower in newly diagnosed patients than healthy donors. Patients who responded completely had about the same baseline diversity as newly diagnosed patients.

After autologous stem cell transplantation all patients relapsed, and prior brentuximab vedotin exposure differed between cohorts. The CDR3 covers 15 residues. With 0 bases clipped from V and 6 bases from J, the junction kept 6 bases outside the gene matches. Germline CDR1 MNHNY, CDR2 SVGAGI (reference sequence). The source is a human donor with classical Hodgkin lymphoma. The sample consisted of peripheral blood mononuclear cells (PBMCs), taken before the second cycle of nivolumab. The rearrangement links TRBV6-6 to TRBJ1-2, with 8 bases aligning to TRBD1. The CDR3 region is CASSYSDRDLDGYTF. Here the CDR3 DNA reads TGTGCCAGCAGTTACTCGGACAGGGATCTCGATGGCTACACCTTC.